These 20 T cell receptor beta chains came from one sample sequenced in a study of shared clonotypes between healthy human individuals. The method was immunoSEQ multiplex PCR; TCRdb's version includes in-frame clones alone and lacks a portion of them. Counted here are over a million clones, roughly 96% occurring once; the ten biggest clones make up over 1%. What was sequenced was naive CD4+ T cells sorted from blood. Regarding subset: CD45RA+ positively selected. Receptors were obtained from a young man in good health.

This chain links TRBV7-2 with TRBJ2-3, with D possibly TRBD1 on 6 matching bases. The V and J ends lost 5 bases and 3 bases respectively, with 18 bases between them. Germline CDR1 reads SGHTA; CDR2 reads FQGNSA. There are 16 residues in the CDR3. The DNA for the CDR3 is TGTGCCAGCAGCAAGCAGGGGCGTGGTGTTACAGATACGCAGTATTTT. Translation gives CASSKQGRGVTDTQYF.

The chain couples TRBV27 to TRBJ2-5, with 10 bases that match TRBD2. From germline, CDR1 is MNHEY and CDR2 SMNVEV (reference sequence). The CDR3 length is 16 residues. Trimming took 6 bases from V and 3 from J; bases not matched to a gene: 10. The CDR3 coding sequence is TGTGCCAGCAGCAAGGCTAGCGGGAGATTCAAAGAGACCCAGTACTTC. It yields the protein CASSKASGRFKETQYF.

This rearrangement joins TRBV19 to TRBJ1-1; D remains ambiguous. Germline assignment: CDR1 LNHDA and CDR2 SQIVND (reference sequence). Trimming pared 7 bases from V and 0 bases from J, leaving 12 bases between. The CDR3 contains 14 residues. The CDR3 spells CASNKGSLNTEAFF. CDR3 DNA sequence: TGTGCCAGTAATAAGGGAAGTTTGAACACTGAAGCTTTCTTT.

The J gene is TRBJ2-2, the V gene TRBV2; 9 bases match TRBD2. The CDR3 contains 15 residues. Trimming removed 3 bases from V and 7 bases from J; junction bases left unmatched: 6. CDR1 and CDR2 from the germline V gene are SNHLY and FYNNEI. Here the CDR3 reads CASSEQTSGLGELFF. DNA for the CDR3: TGTGCCAGCAGTGAGCAGACTAGCGGACTCGGGGAGCTGTTTTTT.

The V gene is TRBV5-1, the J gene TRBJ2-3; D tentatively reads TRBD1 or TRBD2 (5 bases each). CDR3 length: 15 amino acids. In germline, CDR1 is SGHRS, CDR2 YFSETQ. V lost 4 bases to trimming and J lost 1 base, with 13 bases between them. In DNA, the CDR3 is TGCGCCAGCAGCACCTTGGGGGTAGGCACAGATACGCAGTATTTT. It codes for CASSTLGVGTDTQYF.

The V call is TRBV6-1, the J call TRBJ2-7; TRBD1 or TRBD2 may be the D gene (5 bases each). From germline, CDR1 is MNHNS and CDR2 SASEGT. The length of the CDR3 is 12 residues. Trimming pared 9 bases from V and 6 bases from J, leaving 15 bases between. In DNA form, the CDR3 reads TGTGCCAGTCTAGGGGAGAGTCGCGAGCAGTACTTC. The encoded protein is CASLGESREQYF.

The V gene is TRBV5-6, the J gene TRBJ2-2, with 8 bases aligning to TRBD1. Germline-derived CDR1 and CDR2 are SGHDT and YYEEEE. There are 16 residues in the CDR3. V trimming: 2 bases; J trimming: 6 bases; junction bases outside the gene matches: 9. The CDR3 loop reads CASSFQGQGGAGELFF. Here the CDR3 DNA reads TGTGCCAGCAGCTTTCAAGGACAGGGCGGGGCCGGGGAGCTGTTTTTT.

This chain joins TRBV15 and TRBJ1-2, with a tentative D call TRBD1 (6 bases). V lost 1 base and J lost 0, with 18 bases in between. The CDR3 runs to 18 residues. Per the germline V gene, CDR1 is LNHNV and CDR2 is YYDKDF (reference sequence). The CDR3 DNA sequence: TGTGCCACCAGCAGAGCTCGGGGGCAAGGGGGAGCTAACTATGGCTACACCTTC. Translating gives CATSRARGQGGANYGYTF.

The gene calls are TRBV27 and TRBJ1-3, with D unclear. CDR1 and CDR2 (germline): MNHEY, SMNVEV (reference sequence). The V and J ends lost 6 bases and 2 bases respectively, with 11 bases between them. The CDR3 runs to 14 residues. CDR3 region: CASSYTGTGNTIYF. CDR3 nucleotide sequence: TGTGCCAGCAGCTACACTGGGACTGGAAACACCATATATTTT.

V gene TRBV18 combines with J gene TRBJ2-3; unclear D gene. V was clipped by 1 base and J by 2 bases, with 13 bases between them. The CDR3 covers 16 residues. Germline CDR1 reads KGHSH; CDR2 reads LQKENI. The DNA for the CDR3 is TGTGCCAGCTCACCACTAACACAGACCTACACAGATACGCAGTATTTT. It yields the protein CASSPLTQTYTDTQYF.

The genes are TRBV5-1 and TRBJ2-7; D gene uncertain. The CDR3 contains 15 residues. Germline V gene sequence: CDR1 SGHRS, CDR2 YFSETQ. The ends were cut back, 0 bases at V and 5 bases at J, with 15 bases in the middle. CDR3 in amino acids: CASSLGGTPLDEQYF. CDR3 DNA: TGCGCCAGCAGCTTGGGAGGTACGCCCTTAGACGAGCAGTACTTC. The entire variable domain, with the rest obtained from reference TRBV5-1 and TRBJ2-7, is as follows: KAGVTQTPRYLIKTRGQQVTLSCSPISGHRSVSWYQQTPGQGLQFLFEYFSETQRNKGNFPGRFSGRQFSNSRSEMNVSTLELGDSALYLCASSLGGTPLDEQYFGPGTRLTVT.

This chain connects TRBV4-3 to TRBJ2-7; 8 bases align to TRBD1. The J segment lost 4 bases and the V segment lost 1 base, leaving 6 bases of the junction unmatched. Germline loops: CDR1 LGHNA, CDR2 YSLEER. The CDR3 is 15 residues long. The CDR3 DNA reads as TGCGCCAGCAGCCAAGTGGCAGGGGGCCGGTACGAGCAGTACTTC. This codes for CASSQVAGGRYEQYF.

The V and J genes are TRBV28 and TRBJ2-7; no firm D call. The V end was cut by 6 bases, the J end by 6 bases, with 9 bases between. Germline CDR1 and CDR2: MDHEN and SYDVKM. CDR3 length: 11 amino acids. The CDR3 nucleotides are TGTGCCAGCAGACGAGCTTCCGAGCAGTACTTC. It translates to CASRRASEQYF.

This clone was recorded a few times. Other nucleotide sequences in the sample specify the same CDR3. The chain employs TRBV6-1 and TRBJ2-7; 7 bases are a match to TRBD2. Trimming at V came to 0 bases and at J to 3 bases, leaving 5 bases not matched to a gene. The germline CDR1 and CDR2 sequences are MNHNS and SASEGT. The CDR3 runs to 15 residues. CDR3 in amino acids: CASSEAPGTIYEQYF. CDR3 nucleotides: TGTGCCAGCAGTGAAGCCCCCGGGACTATCTACGAGCAGTACTTC.

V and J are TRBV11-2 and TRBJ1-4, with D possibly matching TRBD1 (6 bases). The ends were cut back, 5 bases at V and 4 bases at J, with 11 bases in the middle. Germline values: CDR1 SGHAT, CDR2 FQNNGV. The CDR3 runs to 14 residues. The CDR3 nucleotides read TGTGCCAGCAGCCCACAGGGAGTTAATGAAAAACTGTTTTTT. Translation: CASSPQGVNEKLFF.

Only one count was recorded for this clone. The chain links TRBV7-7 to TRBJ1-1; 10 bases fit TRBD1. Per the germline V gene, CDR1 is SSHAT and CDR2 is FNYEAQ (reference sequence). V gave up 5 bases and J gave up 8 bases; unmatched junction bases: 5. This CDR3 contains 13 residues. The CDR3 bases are TGTGCCAGCAGCCCGGACAGGGGGAAAGAAGCTTTCTTT. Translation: CASSPDRGKEAFF.

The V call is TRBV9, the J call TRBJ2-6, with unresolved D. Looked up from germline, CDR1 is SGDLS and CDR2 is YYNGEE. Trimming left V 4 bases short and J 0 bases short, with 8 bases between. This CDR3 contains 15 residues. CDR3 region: CASSTDHSGANVLTF. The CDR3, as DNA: TGTGCCAGCAGCACAGACCACTCTGGGGCCAACGTCCTGACTTTC.

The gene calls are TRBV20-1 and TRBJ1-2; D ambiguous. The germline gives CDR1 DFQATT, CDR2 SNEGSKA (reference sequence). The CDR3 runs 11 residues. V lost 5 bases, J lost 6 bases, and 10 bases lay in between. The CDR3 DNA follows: TGCAGTGCTCGGACCCGCCATGGCTACACCTTC. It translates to CSARTRHGYTF.

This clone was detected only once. The CDR3 DNA reads as TGTGCCAGCAGCTTGGCCCAGGGTACTGGAAACACCATATATTTT. This translates into CASSLAQGTGNTIYF. The gene calls are TRBV5-5 and TRBJ1-3; D is possibly TRBD1 (5 bases). The CDR3 has 15 amino acids. In germline, CDR1 is SGHKS, CDR2 YYEKEE (reference sequence). The V end lost 0 bases, the J end lost 2 bases, and 9 bases lay between the germline ends.

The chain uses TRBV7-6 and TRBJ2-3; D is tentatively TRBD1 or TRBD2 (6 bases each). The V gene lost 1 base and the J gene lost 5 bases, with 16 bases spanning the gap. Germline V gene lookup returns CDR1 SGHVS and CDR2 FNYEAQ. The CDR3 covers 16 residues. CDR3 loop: CASSLGTWGAQDTQYF. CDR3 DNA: TGTGCCAGCAGCTTAGGGACGTGGGGGGCGCAAGATACGCAGTATTTT.